The present T cell receptor (beta chain) was sequenced within a study of blood T cell repertoires in COVID-19. About the research overall: Nucleic acid was either cDNA or gDNA, and it came from T cells, B-cell-depleted T cells, or PBMCs.

Per the original data handling: Estimation of nucleated cell counts relied on the amplification of reference gene primers. Data came from immunoSEQ multiplex PCR; TCRdb stores just in-frame clones and leaves some out. From that table come the V and J calls and clone size; the DNA was used to work out D and trimming. The table has some 86,000 clones, more than 85% seen once. The CDR3 loop spans 18 amino acids. The germline V and J ends were trimmed by 5 bases and 0 bases, with 19 bases remaining between them. Germline V gives CDR1 LNHDA, CDR2 SQIVND (reference sequence). Sequencing was carried out using peripheral blood. The source is a human donor with active COVID-19. The donor label of this sample is uncertain. This chain joins TRBV19 and TRBJ1-4; maybe TRBD1 (6 bases). CDR3 region: CASSLSPRTAATNEKLFF. DNA of the CDR3: TGTGCCAGTAGTCTAAGTCCCCGGACAGCTGCAACTAATGAAAAACTGTTTTTT.